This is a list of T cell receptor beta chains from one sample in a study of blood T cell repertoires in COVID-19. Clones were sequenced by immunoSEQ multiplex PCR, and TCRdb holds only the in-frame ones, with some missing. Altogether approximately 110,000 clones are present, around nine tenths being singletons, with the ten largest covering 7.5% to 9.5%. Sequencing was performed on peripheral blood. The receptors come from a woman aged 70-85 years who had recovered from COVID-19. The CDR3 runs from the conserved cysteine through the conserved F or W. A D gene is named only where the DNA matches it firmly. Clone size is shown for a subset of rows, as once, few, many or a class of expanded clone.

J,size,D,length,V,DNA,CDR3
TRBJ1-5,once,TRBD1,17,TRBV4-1,TGCGCCAGCAGCCAGCGACAGGGTAGGATGGGCAATCAGCCCCAGCATTTT,CASSQRQGRMGNQPQHF
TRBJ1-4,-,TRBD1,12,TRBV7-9,TGTGCCAGCAGCTTAGCGACAGGGGTACTGTTTTTT,CASSLATGVLFF
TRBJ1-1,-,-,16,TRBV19,TGTGCCAGTAGTTCGAGTGGGCAGGTTGGGTACACTGAAGCTTTCTTT,CASSSSGQVGYTEAFF
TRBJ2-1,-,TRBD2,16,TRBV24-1,TGTGCCACCAGTGATTGGGGGACTAGCGGGGTTAATGAGCAGTTCTTC,CATSDWGTSGVNEQFF
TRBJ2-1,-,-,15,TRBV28,TGTGCCAGCAGTTTCGAACATCATTCCTACAATGAGCAGTTCTTC,CASSFEHHSYNEQFF
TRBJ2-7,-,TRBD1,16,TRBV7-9,TGTGCCAGCAGCTCATCATACAGGGGTGTAAGGTACGAGCAGTACTTC,CASSSSYRGVRYEQYF
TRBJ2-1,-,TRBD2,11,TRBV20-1,TGCAGTGCTCCTAGCGGGCTGCAGCAGTTCTTC,CSAPSGLQQFF
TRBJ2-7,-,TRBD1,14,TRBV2,TGTGCCAGCATTGGATGGGACAGGGGAGACGAGCAGTACTTC,CASIGWDRGDEQYF
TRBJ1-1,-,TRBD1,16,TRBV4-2,TGTGCCAGCAGCCAAGACGGACAGGGGACCCGCCCTGAAGCTTTCTTT,CASSQDGQGTRPEAFF
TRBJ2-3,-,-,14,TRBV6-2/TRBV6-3,TGTGCCAGCAGCCCGATCGGGAGCACAGATACGCAGTATTTT,CASSPIGSTDTQYF
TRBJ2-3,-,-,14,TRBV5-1,TGCGCCAGCAGCTTTGAACACCCCACAGATACGCAGTATTTT,CASSFEHPTDTQYF
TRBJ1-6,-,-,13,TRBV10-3,TGTGCCATCACGGTCACAGCTAATTCACCCCTCCACTTT,CAITVTANSPLHF
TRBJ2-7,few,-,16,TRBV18,TGTGCCAGCTCACCTCGACAGTCCTTATTCTCCTACGAGCAGTACTTC,CASSPRQSLFSYEQYF
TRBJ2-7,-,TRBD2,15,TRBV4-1,TGCGCCAGCAGCCAGGGGGGACTAGCCTCCTACGAGCAGTACTTC,CASSQGGLASYEQYF
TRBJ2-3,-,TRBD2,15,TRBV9,TGTGCCAGCAGCGTAGGACTAGCGGGAGTAGATACGCAGTATTTT,CASSVGLAGVDTQYF
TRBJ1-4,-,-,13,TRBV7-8,TGTGCCAGCAGCTTAGGGACAGCTGAAAAACTGTTTTTT,CASSLGTAEKLFF
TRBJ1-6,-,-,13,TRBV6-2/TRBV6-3,TGTGCCAGCAGTTTAATCTATAATTCACCCCTCCACTTT,CASSLIYNSPLHF
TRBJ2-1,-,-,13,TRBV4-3,TGCGCCAGCAGCCAAGAGGTTTCGGGTAGAGAGCTCTTC,CASSQEVSGRELF
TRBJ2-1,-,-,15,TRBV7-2,TGTGCCAGCAGCTTCTTGGGGAGGGGGGACAATGAGCAGTTCTTC,CASSFLGRGDNEQFF
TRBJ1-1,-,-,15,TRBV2,TGTGCCAGCAGTGTTGACAGCCTTATGAACACTGAAGCTTTCTTT,CASSVDSLMNTEAFF
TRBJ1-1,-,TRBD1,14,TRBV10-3,TGTGCCATCACTCAGGGACAGCCGAACACTGAAGCTTTCTTT,CAITQGQPNTEAFF
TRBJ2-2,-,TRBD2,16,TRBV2,TGTGCCAGCAGTGCCCCTAGCGGGACTCACACCGGGGAGCTGTTTTTT,CASSAPSGTHTGELFF
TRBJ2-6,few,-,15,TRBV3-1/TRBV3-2,TGTGCCAGCACTCAAGGGGCTGGAGGGGCCAACGTCCTGACTTTC,CASTQGAGGANVLTF
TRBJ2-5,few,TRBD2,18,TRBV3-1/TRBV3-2,TGTGCCAGCAGCCAAGCGTATCTAGCGGGGGGGCCAGGAGAGACCCAGTACTTC,CASSQAYLAGGPGETQYF
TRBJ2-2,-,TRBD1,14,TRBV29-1,TGCAGCGTAGTGCCGGGACAGGTCACCGGGGAGCTGTTTTTT,CSVVPGQVTGELFF
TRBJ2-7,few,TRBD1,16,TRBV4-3,TGCGCCAGCAGCCAAGAAAGGGACAGGGCGCCCTACGAGCAGTACTTC,CASSQERDRAPYEQYF
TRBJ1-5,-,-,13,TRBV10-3,TGTGCCATCAACCGGGACAAATATCAGCCCCAGCATTTT,CAINRDKYQPQHF
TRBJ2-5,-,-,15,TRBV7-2,TGTGCCAGCAGCTTATTCGTCCGTGTACAAGAGACCCAGTACTTC,CASSLFVRVQETQYF
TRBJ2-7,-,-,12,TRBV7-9,TGTGCCAGCAGCTTACCGGGGAGAGAGCAGTACTTC,CASSLPGREQYF
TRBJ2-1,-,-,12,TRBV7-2,TGTGCCAGCAGCTTTAAGGGGAATGAGCAGTTCTTC,CASSFKGNEQFF
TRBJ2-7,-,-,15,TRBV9,TGTGCCAGCCGCTTCGTGGGGCTCCGTGGGTACGAGCAGTACTTC,CASRFVGLRGYEQYF
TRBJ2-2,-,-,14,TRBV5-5,TGTGCCAGCAGCTTCAGGGGTGGGACCGGGGAGCTGTTTTTT,CASSFRGGTGELFF
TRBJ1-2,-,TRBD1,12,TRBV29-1,TGCAGCGTTGGGGACAGGAACTATGGCTACACCTTC,CSVGDRNYGYTF
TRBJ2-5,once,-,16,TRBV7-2,TGTGCCAGCAGCCCCCTGAGTAGTGCGAGGGCCAGGACCCAGTACTTC,CASSPLSSARARTQYF
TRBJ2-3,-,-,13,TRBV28,TGTGCCAGCAGTTTACCAGGCACAGATACGCAGTATTTT,CASSLPGTDTQYF
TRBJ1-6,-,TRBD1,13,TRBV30,TGTGCCTGGGAAGGACAGGTTAATTCACCCCTCCACTTT,CAWEGQVNSPLHF
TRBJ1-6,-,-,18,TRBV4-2,TGTGCCAGCAGACTCAAGGGGGACGTACAGGGATATAATTCACCCCTCCACTTT,CASRLKGDVQGYNSPLHF
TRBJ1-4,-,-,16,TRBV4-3,TGCGCCAGCAGCCAAGATTGGGGGGGTGAGGTTGAAAAACTGTTTTTT,CASSQDWGGEVEKLFF
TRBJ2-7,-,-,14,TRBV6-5,TGTGCCAGCAGTCTCCCGGCGGAAAACTACGAGCAGTACTTC,CASSLPAENYEQYF
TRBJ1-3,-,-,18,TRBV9,TGTGCCAGCAGCGTGACCGCAGGCTACCCTTCCTCTGGAAACACCATATATTTT,CASSVTAGYPSSGNTIYF
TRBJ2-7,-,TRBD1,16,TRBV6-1,TGTGCCAGCAGTGGAGTACAGGGGCCCGTCTCGGACGAGCAGTACTTC,CASSGVQGPVSDEQYF
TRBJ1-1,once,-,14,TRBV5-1,TGCGCCAGCAGCCGTGGACAGTGGGACACTGAAGCTTTCTTT,CASSRGQWDTEAFF
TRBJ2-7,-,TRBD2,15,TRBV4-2,TGTGCCAGCAGCCGTGACACTAGCGGGAGTGGCGAGCAGTACTTC,CASSRDTSGSGEQYF
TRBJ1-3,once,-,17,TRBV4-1,TGCGCCAGCAGCCAAAATTCCCAGGGGATCTCTGGAAACACCATATATTTT,CASSQNSQGISGNTIYF
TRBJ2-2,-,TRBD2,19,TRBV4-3,TGCGCCAGCAGCCAAGAAACAGTGGTACTAGCGGGGGGCACCGGGGAGCTGTTTTTT,CASSQETVVLAGGTGELFF
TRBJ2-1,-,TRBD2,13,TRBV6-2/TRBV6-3,TGTGCCAGCAGTTTCGCGGGGGTCAATGAGCAGTTCTTC,CASSFAGVNEQFF
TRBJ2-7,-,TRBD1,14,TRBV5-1,TGCGCCAGCAGCCTGGGACAGGCCAACTACGAGCAGTACTTC,CASSLGQANYEQYF
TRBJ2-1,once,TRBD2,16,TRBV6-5,TGTGCCAGCAGTTTTCGACTAGCGGGGGCCCGGGGTGAGCAGTTCTTC,CASSFRLAGARGEQFF
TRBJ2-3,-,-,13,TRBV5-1,TGCGCCAGCAGCGAGGCTAGCACAGATACGCAGTATTTT,CASSEASTDTQYF
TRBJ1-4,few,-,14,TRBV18,TGTGCCAGCTCACGCGACAGTAGTAATGAAAAACTGTTTTTT,CASSRDSSNEKLFF